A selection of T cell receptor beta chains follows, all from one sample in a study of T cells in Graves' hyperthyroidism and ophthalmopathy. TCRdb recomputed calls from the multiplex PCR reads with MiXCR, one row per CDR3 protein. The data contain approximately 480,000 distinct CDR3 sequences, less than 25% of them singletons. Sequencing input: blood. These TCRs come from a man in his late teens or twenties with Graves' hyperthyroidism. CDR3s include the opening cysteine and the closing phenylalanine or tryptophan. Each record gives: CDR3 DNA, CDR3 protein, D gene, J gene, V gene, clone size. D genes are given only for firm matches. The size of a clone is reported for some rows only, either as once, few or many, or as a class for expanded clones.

cdr3_nt: TGTGCCAGCTCCCGGACATTCCAAGAGACCCAGTACTTC
cdr3_aa: CASSRTFQETQYF
d_call: -
j_call: TRBJ2-5
v_call: TRBV18
clone_size: -

cdr3_nt: TGTGCCAGCAAGGGGGATCAAGAGACCCAGTACTTC
cdr3_aa: CASKGDQETQYF
d_call: -
j_call: TRBJ2-5
v_call: TRBV11-2
clone_size: once

cdr3_nt: TGTGCCAGCGCGGCGGTTTTTGTGGCGGGGGTCCTAACCGCTGGCTACACCTTC
cdr3_aa: CASAAVFVAGVLTAGYTF
d_call: -
j_call: TRBJ1-2
v_call: TRBV28
clone_size: -

cdr3_nt: TGTGCCAGCAGTTACGCAGGGGGCTTGTCCACTGAAGCTTTCTTT
cdr3_aa: CASSYAGGLSTEAFF
d_call: TRBD1
j_call: TRBJ1-1
v_call: TRBV6-5
clone_size: many

cdr3_nt: TGTGCCAGCAGCTCCCCCGACCGTGGGTTGTACGAGCAGTACTTC
cdr3_aa: CASSSPDRGLYEQYF
d_call: -
j_call: TRBJ2-7
v_call: TRBV12-3/TRBV12-4
clone_size: many

cdr3_nt: TGTGCCATCAGTGAGGAGGGGCAGGTTATGGACACTGAAGCTTTCTTT
cdr3_aa: CAISEEGQVMDTEAFF
d_call: -
j_call: TRBJ1-1
v_call: TRBV10-3
clone_size: many

cdr3_nt: TGTGCCAGCAGTTTCGCCAGGTCCTACGAGCAGTACTTC
cdr3_aa: CASSFARSYEQYF
d_call: -
j_call: TRBJ2-7
v_call: TRBV28
clone_size: -

cdr3_nt: TGTGCCAGCAGTGAAGACCAGCTCCGGGGCACAGATACGCAGTATTTT
cdr3_aa: CASSEDQLRGTDTQYF
d_call: -
j_call: TRBJ2-3
v_call: TRBV2
clone_size: few

cdr3_nt: TGTGCCAGCAGTGAGACAGGGGGAGGCTATGGCCACACCTTC
cdr3_aa: CASSETGGGYGHTF
d_call: TRBD1
j_call: TRBJ1-2
v_call: TRBV2
clone_size: -

cdr3_nt: TGCGCCAGCAGCTTGGATAGGGGAATGAACTATGGCTACACCTTC
cdr3_aa: CASSLDRGMNYGYTF
d_call: -
j_call: TRBJ1-2
v_call: TRBV5-1
clone_size: many

cdr3_nt: TGTGCCATCAGTGGGGACAGGGCGCAAGTCGAGACCCAGTACTTC
cdr3_aa: CAISGDRAQVETQYF
d_call: TRBD1
j_call: TRBJ2-5
v_call: TRBV10-3
clone_size: -

cdr3_nt: TGTGCCAGCAGCCCAGGGGCTCATCAGCCCCAGCATTTT
cdr3_aa: CASSPGAHQPQHF
d_call: -
j_call: TRBJ1-5
v_call: TRBV12-3/TRBV12-4
clone_size: many

cdr3_nt: TGTGCCAGCAGCGCTGGGGAGCTGTTTTTT
cdr3_aa: CASSAGELFF
d_call: -
j_call: TRBJ2-2
v_call: TRBV12-3/TRBV12-4
clone_size: many

cdr3_nt: TGTGCCAGCAGTTTGTCTTTTGGACGGATCTCACCTAACTATGGCTACACCTTC
cdr3_aa: CASSLSFGRISPNYGYTF
d_call: -
j_call: TRBJ1-2
v_call: TRBV28
clone_size: many

cdr3_nt: TGTGCCAGCAGCTTAACCGGGACCCGCTTAGGGGAGTACTTC
cdr3_aa: CASSLTGTRLGEYF
d_call: -
j_call: TRBJ2-7
v_call: TRBV5-8
clone_size: many

cdr3_nt: TGTGCCATCAGTGAATCCCCTCAAAGAAACTATGGCTACACCTTC
cdr3_aa: CAISESPQRNYGYTF
d_call: -
j_call: TRBJ1-2
v_call: TRBV10-3
clone_size: -

cdr3_nt: TGTGCCAGCAGTAACGAATTCGACGGAAGCTATGGCTACACCTTC
cdr3_aa: CASSNEFDGSYGYTF
d_call: -
j_call: TRBJ1-2
v_call: TRBV6-5
clone_size: many

cdr3_nt: TGTGCCAGCAGCTCGGACCCCATGAACACTGAAGCTTTCTTT
cdr3_aa: CASSSDPMNTEAFF
d_call: -
j_call: TRBJ1-1
v_call: TRBV7-9
clone_size: many

cdr3_nt: TGTGCCAGCAGTTACCAGGGGGAACAGCCCCAGCATTTT
cdr3_aa: CASSYQGEQPQHF
d_call: TRBD1
j_call: TRBJ1-5
v_call: TRBV6-2/TRBV6-3
clone_size: many

cdr3_nt: TGCAGCGCCGGGACAGCGTCCTACGAGCAGTACTTC
cdr3_aa: CSAGTASYEQYF
d_call: TRBD1
j_call: TRBJ2-7
v_call: TRBV29-1
clone_size: many

cdr3_nt: TGTGCCAGCATCCTGGACAGCAACACTGAAGCTTTCTTT
cdr3_aa: CASILDSNTEAFF
d_call: -
j_call: TRBJ1-1
v_call: TRBV12-3/TRBV12-4
clone_size: -

cdr3_nt: TGTGCCAGCAGTGACCCCAGGCGGGGGGCGGCTGGGAGCGAGCAGTACTTC
cdr3_aa: CASSDPRRGAAGSEQYF
d_call: TRBD2
j_call: TRBJ2-7
v_call: TRBV2
clone_size: many

cdr3_nt: TGTGCCAGCAGTTTACAACAGGGTTCGGCCTACGAGCAGTACTTC
cdr3_aa: CASSLQQGSAYEQYF
d_call: -
j_call: TRBJ2-7
v_call: TRBV28
clone_size: many

cdr3_nt: TGTGCCAGCAGCCCAAGGGGACAGATCTACGAGCAGTACTTC
cdr3_aa: CASSPRGQIYEQYF
d_call: TRBD1
j_call: TRBJ2-7
v_call: TRBV13
clone_size: few

cdr3_nt: TGTGCCAGCAGTGAGTACGGACAGTCGACCACTGAAGCTTTCTTT
cdr3_aa: CASSEYGQSTTEAFF
d_call: -
j_call: TRBJ1-1
v_call: TRBV6-1
clone_size: many

cdr3_nt: TGTGCCAGCAGCTTAATAGGGACCTATGGCTACACCTTC
cdr3_aa: CASSLIGTYGYTF
d_call: -
j_call: TRBJ1-2
v_call: TRBV7-2
clone_size: once

cdr3_nt: TGTGCCAGCAGTTTCGCTGGGGACTACGAGCAGTACTTC
cdr3_aa: CASSFAGDYEQYF
d_call: -
j_call: TRBJ2-7
v_call: TRBV28
clone_size: many

cdr3_nt: TGTGCCAGCACCATAAGAGAGACCCAGTACTTC
cdr3_aa: CASTIRETQYF
d_call: -
j_call: TRBJ2-5
v_call: TRBV6-1
clone_size: many

cdr3_nt: TGCGCCAGCAGCCAAGGAAACAGCCCCCAGCATTTT
cdr3_aa: CASSQGNSPQHF
d_call: -
j_call: TRBJ1-5
v_call: TRBV4-1
clone_size: -